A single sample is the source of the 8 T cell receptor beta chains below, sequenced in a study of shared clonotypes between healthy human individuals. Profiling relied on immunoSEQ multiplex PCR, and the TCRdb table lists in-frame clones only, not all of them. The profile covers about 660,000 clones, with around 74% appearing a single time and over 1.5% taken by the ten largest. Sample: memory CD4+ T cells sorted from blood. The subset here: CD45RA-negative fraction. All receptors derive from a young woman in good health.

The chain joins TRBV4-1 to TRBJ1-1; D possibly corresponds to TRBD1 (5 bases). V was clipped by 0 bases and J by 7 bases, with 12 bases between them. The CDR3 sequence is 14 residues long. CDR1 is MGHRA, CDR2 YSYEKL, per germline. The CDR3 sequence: CASSQDVAGIEAFF. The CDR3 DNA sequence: TGCGCCAGCAGCCAAGATGTCGCAGGGATTGAAGCTTTCTTT.

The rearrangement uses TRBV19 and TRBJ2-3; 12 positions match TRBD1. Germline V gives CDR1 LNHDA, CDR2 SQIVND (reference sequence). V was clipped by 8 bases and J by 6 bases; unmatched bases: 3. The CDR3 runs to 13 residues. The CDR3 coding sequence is TGTGCCAGTGGGGACAGGGGGCTCGATACGCAGTATTTT. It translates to CASGDRGLDTQYF.

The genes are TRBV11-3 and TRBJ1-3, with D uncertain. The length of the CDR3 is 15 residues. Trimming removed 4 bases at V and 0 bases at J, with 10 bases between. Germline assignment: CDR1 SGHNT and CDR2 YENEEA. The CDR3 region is CASSSTYVSGNTIYF. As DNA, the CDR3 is TGTGCCAGCAGCTCTACTTACGTCTCTGGAAACACCATATATTTT.

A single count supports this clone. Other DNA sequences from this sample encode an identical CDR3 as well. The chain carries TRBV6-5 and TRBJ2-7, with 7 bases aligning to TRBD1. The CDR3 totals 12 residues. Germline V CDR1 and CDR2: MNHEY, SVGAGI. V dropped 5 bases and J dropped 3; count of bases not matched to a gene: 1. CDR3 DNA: TGTGCCAGCAGTCGGACAGGCTACGAGCAGTACTTC. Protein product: CASSRTGYEQYF.

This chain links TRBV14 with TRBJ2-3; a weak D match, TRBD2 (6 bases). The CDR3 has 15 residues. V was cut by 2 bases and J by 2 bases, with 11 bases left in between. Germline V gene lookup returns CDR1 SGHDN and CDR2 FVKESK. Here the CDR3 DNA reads TGTGCCAGCAGCCAAACGACTAGTGCCACAGATACGCAGTATTTT. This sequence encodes CASSQTTSATDTQYF.

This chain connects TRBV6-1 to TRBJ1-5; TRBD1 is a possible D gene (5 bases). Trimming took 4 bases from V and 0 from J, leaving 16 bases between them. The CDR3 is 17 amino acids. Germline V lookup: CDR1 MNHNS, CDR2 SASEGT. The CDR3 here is CASSGRLGLTSNQPQHF. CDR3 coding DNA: TGTGCCAGCAGTGGGAGGTTGGGACTGACTAGCAATCAGCCCCAGCATTTT.

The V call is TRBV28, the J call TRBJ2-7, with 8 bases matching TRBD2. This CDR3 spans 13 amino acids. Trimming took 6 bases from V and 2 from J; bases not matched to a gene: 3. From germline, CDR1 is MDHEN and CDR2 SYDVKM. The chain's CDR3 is CASRVGLAYEQYF. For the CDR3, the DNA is TGTGCCAGCAGGGTGGGACTAGCCTACGAGCAGTACTTC.

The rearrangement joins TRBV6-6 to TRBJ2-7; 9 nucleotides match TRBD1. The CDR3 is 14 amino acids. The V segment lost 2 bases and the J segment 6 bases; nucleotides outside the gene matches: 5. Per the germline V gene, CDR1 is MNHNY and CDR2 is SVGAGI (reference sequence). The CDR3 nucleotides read TGTGCCAGCAGTTACGGGACAGGGCTTGGCGAGCAGTACTTC. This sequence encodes CASSYGTGLGEQYF.